The 18 T cell receptor beta chains given below trace back to one sample, sequenced in a study of blood T cell repertoires in COVID-19. Assay used: immunoSEQ multiplex PCR; TCRdb lists only in-frame clones, some missing. The sample records over 30,000 clones, approximately 81% being singletons. Sample: peripheral blood. The origin of the receptors is a man aged 80 or over with active or convalescent COVID-19.

The rearrangement uses TRBV9 and TRBJ1-6; 10 nucleotides line up with TRBD1. Germline V gene data show CDR1 as SGDLS and CDR2 as YYNGEE. Germline trimming cut 0 bases from V and 7 bases from J; bases unmatched to any gene: 10. The CDR3 has 18 residues. The CDR3 nucleotides read TGTGCCAGCAGCGTAGGGGCCGGGACAGGGGATTACAATTCACCCCTCCACTTT. Encoded protein: CASSVGAGTGDYNSPLHF.

V is TRBV11-3 and J is TRBJ2-5, with 8 bases lining up with TRBD1. This CDR3 region has 15 residues. From germline, CDR1 is SGHNT and CDR2 YENEEA. With V trimmed by 5 bases and J by 2 bases, 7 bases remained unmatched. In nucleotides, the CDR3 is TGTGCCAGCAGCGTATCCGGGACAGGTCAAGAGACCCAGTACTTC. Translated, it gives CASSVSGTGQETQYF.

The chain has TRBV9 and TRBJ2-5; TRBD1 aligns across 9 bases. V gave up 3 bases and J gave up 2 bases; unmatched junction bases: 11. CDR1 SGDLS and CDR2 YYNGEE come from the germline V gene. This CDR3 is 17 amino acids long. CDR3 sequence reads: CASSAFHRGQGQETQYF. CDR3 nucleotides: TGTGCCAGCAGCGCCTTTCACAGGGGGCAGGGGCAAGAGACCCAGTACTTC.

The gene calls are TRBV25-1 and TRBJ1-3; tentative D call: TRBD1 (6 bases). Germline V CDR1 and CDR2: MGHDK, SYGVNS. The CDR3 has 17 residues. The V end was cut by 0 bases, the J end by 2 bases, with 14 bases between. The CDR3 is CASSEYRSGVPGNTIYF. The CDR3 DNA follows: TGTGCCAGCAGTGAATATCGGTCAGGGGTTCCTGGAAACACCATATATTTT.

On this clone: This may arise from a read error, as a much more abundant clone is one base away. This sample includes further DNA sequences coding for the same CDR3. This chain connects TRBV9 to TRBJ1-2; D is unresolved. The CDR3 extends over 13 amino acids. Trimming left V 1 base short and J 2 bases short, with 6 bases between. Germline CDR1 SGDLS, CDR2 YYNGEE. DNA for the CDR3: TGTGCCAGCAGCGTAACTGAAAACTATGGCTACACCTTC. Residues: CASSVTENYGYTF. The variable domain in full, completed from reference TRBV9 and TRBJ1-2, reads DSGVTQTPKHLITATGQRVTLRCSPRSGDLSVYWYQQSLDQGLQFLIQYYNGEERAKGNILERFSAQQFPDLHSELNLSSLELGDSALYFCASSVTENYGYTFGSGTRLTVV.

This clone was observed a few times. This chain connects TRBV11-2 to TRBJ1-5; no reliable D call. The CDR3 has 14 amino acids. Germline values: CDR1 SGHAT, CDR2 FQNNGV. V lost 3 bases, J lost 7 bases, and 13 bases lay in between. CDR3 sequence (DNA): TGTGCCAGCAGCTTTAATCTCGGCGGGCAGCCCCAGCATTTT. Its protein product is CASSFNLGGQPQHF.

The chain links TRBV7-2 to TRBJ2-1, with 8 positions matching TRBD2. V was clipped by 5 bases and J by 2 bases; unmatched bases: 11. The CDR3 consists of 17 residues. CDR1 is SGHTA and CDR2 is FQGNSA in the germline V gene. CDR3 DNA: TGTGCCAGCAGCCCCCAGAGCGGGGGCCCCCCCTACAATGAGCAGTTCTTC. This codes for CASSPQSGGPPYNEQFF.

The V and J genes are TRBV29-1 and TRBJ2-3; 7 nucleotides line up with TRBD1. The CDR3 is made up of 15 amino acids. Germline values: CDR1 SQVTM, CDR2 ANQGSEA. After removal of 6 bases from V and 0 bases from J, the junction contained 9 bases not matched to a gene. The CDR3 here is CSVGDSLISTDTQYF. The CDR3 region has the DNA TGCAGCGTGGGGGACAGCTTGATAAGCACAGATACGCAGTATTTT.

V and J are TRBV9 and TRBJ2-2; TRBD2 matches at 7 bases. The length of the CDR3 is 14 residues. The germline V gene encodes CDR1 SGDLS and CDR2 YYNGEE. The trim removed 4 bases at V and 1 base at J, leaving 1 base unmatched. CDR3 in amino acids: CASSLAGNTGELFF. CDR3 sequence (DNA): TGTGCCAGCAGCTTAGCGGGGAACACCGGGGAGCTGTTTTTT.

V and J are TRBV5-1 and TRBJ2-7; TRBD2 aligns across 7 bases. This CDR3 region has 15 residues. V lost 4 bases, J lost 4 bases, and 11 bases stayed unmatched. CDR1 and CDR2 (germline): SGHRS, YFSETQ. CDR3 sequence reads: CASSPKRDGKYEQYF. CDR3 nucleotide sequence: TGCGCCAGCAGCCCTAAGCGGGACGGAAAATACGAGCAGTACTTC.

This clone has a single count. The chain uses TRBV6-5 and TRBJ2-3, with D maybe TRBD2 (7 bases). The germline V and J ends were trimmed by 8 bases and 3 bases, with 18 bases remaining between them. CDR3 length: 15 amino acids. Germline V gives CDR1 MNHEY, CDR2 SVGAGI. The CDR3 is CASVLRGGVTDTQYF. The CDR3 DNA reads as TGTGCCAGCGTTTTGAGGGGGGGCGTAACAGATACGCAGTATTTT.

CDR3 in amino acids: CASSRVRGLGTGANVLTF. The CDR3 nucleotides are TGCGCCAGCAGCCGCGTGCGGGGACTAGGTACTGGGGCCAACGTCCTGACTTTC. This sequence joins TRBV4-3 and TRBJ2-6, with 8 bases matching TRBD2. With V trimmed by 4 bases and J by 2 bases, 10 bases remained unmatched. CDR3 length equals 18 residues. Germline assignment: CDR1 LGHNA and CDR2 YSLEER.

V gene TRBV4-3 combines with J gene TRBJ2-1, with 8 positions matching TRBD2. Germline trimming cut 0 bases from V and 10 bases from J; bases unmatched to any gene: 8. The CDR3 length is 15 residues. Germline CDR1 LGHNA, CDR2 YSLEER. CDR3 region: CASSQEDSGMGEQFF. CDR3 coding DNA: TGCGCCAGCAGCCAAGAAGATAGCGGGATGGGGGAGCAGTTCTTC.

V and J are TRBV7-8 and TRBJ2-5; D is unclear. V lost 2 bases to trimming and J lost 4 bases, with 17 bases between them. Germline V gene lookup returns CDR1 SGHVS and CDR2 FQNEAQ. This CDR3 comprises 16 residues. The CDR3 spells CASSLLDPQLRETQYF. As DNA, the CDR3 is TGTGCCAGCAGCTTATTAGACCCACAGTTAAGAGAGACCCAGTACTTC.

V and J are TRBV11-3 and TRBJ2-3; D is possibly TRBD2 (5 bases). Deletions cut 5 bases from V and 0 bases from J, with 12 bases between. The CDR3 totals 15 residues. Germline assignment: CDR1 SGHNT and CDR2 YENEEA. This CDR3 reads CASSRRVTSTDTQYF. CDR3 nucleotide sequence: TGTGCCAGCAGCCGGCGGGTAACTAGCACAGATACGCAGTATTTT.

The chain has TRBV11-2 and TRBJ1-1; 7 nucleotides line up with TRBD1. V was pared by 5 bases and J by 4 bases, with 10 bases of the junction left unmatched. There are 15 residues in the CDR3. Germline V gene data show CDR1 as SGHAT and CDR2 as FQNNGV. CDR3 coding DNA: TGTGCCAGCAGCCTCTCGACAGGGATGGGCACTGAAGCTTTCTTT. Protein sequence: CASSLSTGMGTEAFF.

This clone has only a few counts. The chain couples TRBV10-3 to TRBJ1-1; D gene ambiguous. The germline V and J ends were trimmed by 0 bases and 0 bases, with 17 bases remaining between them. Looked up from germline, CDR1 is ENHRY and CDR2 is SYGVKD. The CDR3 sequence is 18 residues long. The CDR3 spells CAISESLQPQGVNTEAFF. For the CDR3, the DNA is TGTGCCATCAGTGAGTCGTTGCAGCCCCAAGGAGTGAACACTGAAGCTTTCTTT.

This clone was counted once. The chain uses TRBV6-5 and TRBJ2-3, with 7 bases aligning to TRBD1. In germline, CDR1 is MNHEY, CDR2 SVGAGI. The CDR3 is 14 amino acids. V trimming: 6 bases; J trimming: 6 bases; junction bases outside the gene matches: 9. CDR3 sequence: CASRPDRVGDTQYF. The CDR3, as DNA: TGTGCCAGCAGACCCGACAGGGTGGGGGATACGCAGTATTTT.